This TCR beta chain was observed in a study of T cell repertoires in cytomegalovirus infection. Study in general: From public TCR beta signatures came an indication of both CMV infection and matching HLA type.

Findings of the study overall: Totalled public TCR beta family frequency picked out people who carried CMV plus the relevant HLA. In two of eight donors, the top clonotype was HLA-C-restricted CMV-specific.

In TCRdb, the reads were re-called with MiXCR into one record per CDR3 protein. The sample holds 310,000 or so distinct CDR3 sequences, around 10% seen once. The germline CDR1 and CDR2 sequences are SQVTM and ANQGSEA. V was shortened by 4 bases and J by 3 bases, with 7 bases between the two germline ends. The CDR3 covers 12 residues. Turning to this clonotype: The target antigen is unknown.

This clonotype was sampled from a human donor in good health (CMV status not recorded). Some clones in this sample may be carry-over from other donors' samples. The chain has TRBV29-1 and TRBJ1-3, with D unresolved. Input material: PBMCs. CDR3 sequence: CSVAGVGNTIYF. The CDR3 nucleotides are TGCAGCGTTGCCGGGGTTGGAAACACCATATATTTT.